This T cell receptor (beta chain) emerged from a study of T cell responses to AZD1222 COVID-19 vaccine. Findings and caveats of the study: None of the repertoires were sampled until the peak T cell response had passed. Possibly, clonal diversity was underestimated; donors were largely white British and included more females. Two doses of AZD1222 preceded a rise in Spike-specific TCR breadth and depth.

Libraries were prepared by immunoSEQ multiplex PCR; TCRdb keeps only in-frame clonotypes and omits some of them. The table lists 190,000 or so clones, more than 85% of them singletons, with roughly 3.5% in the top ten. As to this clone: As yet, its antigen is unknown.

Germline loops: CDR1 SQVTM, CDR2 ANQGSEA. Trimming took off 8 bases at V and 1 base at J, with 11 bases between the two ends. This CDR3 comprises 12 residues. The TCR comes from an adult who received the AZD1222 COVID-19 vaccine. The J gene is TRBJ1-1, the V gene TRBV29-1; no firm D call. The sample here was peripheral blood, taken 28 days after the second AZD1222 dose. CDR3 DNA sequence: TGCAGCTCAGACGAGAGGAACACTGAAGCTTTCTTT. Protein product: CSSDERNTEAFF.